Each of the 18 T cell receptor beta chains below was sequenced from the same sample in a study of T cells in Graves' hyperthyroidism and ophthalmopathy. There were TCR beta CDR3 regions amplified from RNA transcripts. The study used the HTBI primer set for a first-round RT-PCR of the TCR CDR3. One entry per CDR3 protein, called by TCRdb with MiXCR from the multiplex PCR reads. The sample records roughly 700,000 distinct CDR3 sequences, approximately 15% being singletons. Sequencing input: blood. The origin of the receptors is a man aged 45-65 years with Graves' hyperthyroidism.

This chain joins TRBV12-3 or TRBV12-4 and TRBJ1-6; 9 nucleotides line up with TRBD1. The CDR3 runs 17 residues. The J segment lost 7 bases and the V segment lost 5 bases, leaving 12 bases of the junction unmatched. For the CDR3, the DNA is TGTGCCAGCAGTCCCGCTCGCCCGGGACAGGGAAATTCACCCCTCCACTTT. Translation gives CASSPARPGQGNSPLHF.

This clonotype showed up many times. CDR3 protein: CAIAAQGMNTEAFF. The CDR3 nucleotides read TGTGCCATCGCCGCACAGGGGATGAACACTGAAGCTTTCTTT. The chain recombines TRBV6-2 or TRBV6-3 with TRBJ1-1; TRBD1 matches 7 bases. Trimming at V came to 10 bases and at J to 0 bases, leaving 8 bases not matched to a gene. Germline V gene lookup returns CDR1 MNHEY and CDR2 SVGEGT. This CDR3 spans 14 amino acids.

There are a few counts of this clonotype. V gene TRBV4-1 combines with J gene TRBJ2-1, with 10 bases that match TRBD2. Per the germline V gene, CDR1 is MGHRA and CDR2 is YSYEKL. The CDR3 length is 14 residues. V trimming: 3 bases; J trimming: 7 bases; junction bases outside the gene matches: 3. The CDR3 DNA reads TGCGCCAGCAGCCACAGCGGGAGGGGGAATGAGCAGTTCTTC. Its translation is CASSHSGRGNEQFF.

As concerns this clonotype: A much larger clone lies a single base off, so this may be a read error. Since no conserved phenylalanine or tryptophan closes the CDR3, a read error is the likely cause. The chain is built from TRBV6-1 and TRBJ2-3; a weak D match, TRBD2 (6 bases). Trimming shortened V by 5 bases and J by 0 bases, and 12 bases separated the two germline ends. This CDR3 has 15 amino acids. Germline-derived CDR1 and CDR2 are MNHNS and SASEGT. Here the CDR3 reads CASSPLASSTDTQYL. Written as DNA, the CDR3 is TGTGCCAGCAGTCCTCTAGCGTCGAGCACAGATACGCAGTATTTA.

This clonotype was found many times. The gene calls are TRBV6-1 and TRBJ2-3, with 8 bases aligning to TRBD2. V lost 6 bases, J lost 3 bases, and 17 bases stayed unmatched. Germline CDR1 is MNHNS and CDR2 is SASEGT. The CDR3 has 18 residues. CDR3 protein: CASSTDRMTGLETDTQYF. Written as DNA, the CDR3 is TGTGCCAGCAGCACTGACAGAATGACGGGACTAGAGACAGATACGCAGTATTTT.

As concerns this clonotype: This clone may be a read error of a much larger clone one base away. The rearrangement links TRBV7-9 to TRBJ1-1, with D unclear. The CDR3 is 16 residues long. The germline V gene encodes CDR1 SEHNR and CDR2 FQNEAQ (reference sequence). CDR3: CASSLAFPATNTEGFF. Here the CDR3 DNA reads TGTGCCAGCAGCTTAGCGTTTCCAGCGACGAACACTGAAGGTTTCTTT.

In its sample, this clonotype was seen a few times. This chain connects TRBV6-1 to TRBJ2-1; D is unresolved. V dropped 1 base and J dropped 3 bases, with 7 bases sitting between them. CDR1 and CDR2 (germline): MNHNS, SASEGT. The CDR3 is made up of 14 amino acids. The CDR3 is CASSEVDLYNEQFF. The CDR3 DNA reads TGTGCCAGCAGTGAAGTGGATCTCTACAATGAGCAGTTCTTC.

This clonotype was seen ten or more times. V is TRBV3-1 and J is TRBJ2-1, with 8 bases lining up with TRBD1. The CDR3 sequence is 16 residues long. In germline, CDR1 is LGHDT, CDR2 YNNKEL (reference sequence). With V trimmed by 0 bases and J by 4 bases, 5 bases remained unmatched. The CDR3 spells CASSQESQGVYNEQFF. CDR3 bases: TGTGCCAGCAGCCAAGAGTCACAGGGGGTTTACAATGAGCAGTTCTTC.

This clonotype was observed at least ten times. The V gene is TRBV27, the J gene TRBJ2-1; 9 nucleotides match TRBD1. Germline V gene data show CDR1 as MNHEY and CDR2 as SMNVEV (reference sequence). The trim removed 4 bases at V and 3 bases at J, leaving 4 bases unmatched. The CDR3 spans 15 residues. DNA of the CDR3: TGTGCCAGCAGTTCCGGGACAGGGTTCTACAATGAGCAGTTCTTC. It translates to CASSSGTGFYNEQFF.

The sample holds many counts of this clonotype. The chain employs TRBV20-1 and TRBJ2-1, with 8 bases lining up with TRBD2. Germline CDR1 DFQATT, CDR2 SNEGSKA (reference sequence). The CDR3 runs 15 residues. The ends lost 1 base at V and 2 bases at J; junction bases unmatched: 4. The CDR3 DNA reads TGCAGTGCTAGAGGTCTAGCGGGCCCCTACAATGAGCAGTTCTTC. Amino acid sequence: CSARGLAGPYNEQFF.

This clonotype was found a few times. The V and J genes are TRBV4-1 and TRBJ2-1; TRBD2 aligns across 10 bases. The germline V gene encodes CDR1 MGHRA and CDR2 YSYEKL. The length of the CDR3 is 15 residues. Trimming removed 1 base from V and 8 bases from J; junction bases left unmatched: 5. This CDR3 reads CASSQGVAGGYEQFF. CDR3 DNA sequence: TGCGCCAGCAGCCAAGGGGTAGCGGGAGGCTATGAGCAGTTCTTC.

Many counts were recorded for this clonotype. The J gene is TRBJ1-5, the V gene TRBV18, with D hard to call. The CDR3 covers 15 residues. The V end was cut by 2 bases, the J end by 3 bases, with 11 bases between. Germline lookup yields CDR1 KGHSH and CDR2 LQKENI. Here the CDR3 reads CASSPNMLSNQPQHF. CDR3 nucleotide sequence: TGTGCCAGCTCACCAAATATGCTCTCCAATCAGCCCCAGCATTTT.

This clonotype has more than one count but fewer than ten. This sequence joins TRBV20-1 and TRBJ2-3; the D is unclear. Per germline, CDR1 DFQATT and CDR2 SNEGSKA (reference sequence). The V gene lost 0 bases and the J gene lost 2 bases, with 6 bases spanning the gap. CDR3 length: 13 residues. CDR3 in amino acids: CSARDPFTDTQYF. In DNA form, the CDR3 reads TGCAGTGCTAGAGATCCCTTCACAGATACGCAGTATTTT.

The table lists this clonotype with many counts. The chain has TRBV7-3 and TRBJ2-7; tentatively, D is TRBD2 (6 bases). The CDR3 contains 14 residues. Per germline, CDR1 SGHTA and CDR2 FQGTGA. V lost 1 base and J lost 2, with 9 bases in between. The DNA for the CDR3 is TGTGCCAGCAGCTTAAATGGCGGGGCCTACGAGCAGTACTTC. Protein: CASSLNGGAYEQYF.

This clonotype was counted only a few times. The rearrangement links TRBV5-6 to TRBJ2-1; D may be TRBD1 (6 bases). The germline CDR1 and CDR2 sequences are SGHDT and YYEEEE. The CDR3 contains 15 residues. Between the trimmed V and J ends, which lost 3 bases and 3 bases, there was a span of 13 bases. The CDR3 nucleotides are TGTGCCAGCAGCTCCCGGGACATCTTCTACAATGAGCAGTTCTTC. As protein: CASSSRDIFYNEQFF.

This clonotype was counted ten times or more. The chain carries TRBV12-3 or TRBV12-4 and TRBJ2-2; 7 positions agree with TRBD1. After removal of 5 bases from V and 7 bases from J, the junction contained 10 bases not matched to a gene. The CDR3 covers 15 residues. CDR3 sequence: CASSHRQGKGGELFF. In DNA form, the CDR3 reads TGTGCCAGCAGTCACCGACAGGGTAAAGGCGGGGAGCTGTTTTTT.

This clonotype was seen repeatedly, ten times or more. The chain joins TRBV6-1 to TRBJ1-1, with 9 bases that match TRBD1. The CDR3 loop spans 16 amino acids. Germline V gene lookup returns CDR1 MNHNS and CDR2 SASEGT. J lost 2 bases, V lost 5 bases, and 9 bases had no gene match. CDR3 region: CASSTAPTGGNTEAFF. The CDR3 nucleotides are TGTGCCAGCAGTACCGCCCCGACAGGGGGTAACACTGAAGCTTTCTTT.

This clonotype was seen ten or more times. This chain joins TRBV2 and TRBJ2-5; D is possibly TRBD1 or TRBD2 (7 bases each). The V end lost 4 bases, the J end lost 5 bases, and 14 bases lay between the germline ends. The CDR3 runs to 14 residues. Germline V CDR1 and CDR2: SNHLY, FYNNEI. CDR3 amino acids: CASSVQGGTETQYF. In nucleotides, the CDR3 is TGTGCCAGCAGTGTGCAGGGGGGGACGGAGACCCAGTACTTC. Looking up the rest from reference TRBV2 and TRBJ2-5 gives the full variable domain: EPEVTQTPSHQVTQMGQEVILRCVPISNHLYFYWYRQILGQKVEFLVSFYNNEISEKSEIFDDQFSVERPDGSNFTLKIRSTKLEDSAMYFCASSVQGGTETQYFGPGTRLLVL.